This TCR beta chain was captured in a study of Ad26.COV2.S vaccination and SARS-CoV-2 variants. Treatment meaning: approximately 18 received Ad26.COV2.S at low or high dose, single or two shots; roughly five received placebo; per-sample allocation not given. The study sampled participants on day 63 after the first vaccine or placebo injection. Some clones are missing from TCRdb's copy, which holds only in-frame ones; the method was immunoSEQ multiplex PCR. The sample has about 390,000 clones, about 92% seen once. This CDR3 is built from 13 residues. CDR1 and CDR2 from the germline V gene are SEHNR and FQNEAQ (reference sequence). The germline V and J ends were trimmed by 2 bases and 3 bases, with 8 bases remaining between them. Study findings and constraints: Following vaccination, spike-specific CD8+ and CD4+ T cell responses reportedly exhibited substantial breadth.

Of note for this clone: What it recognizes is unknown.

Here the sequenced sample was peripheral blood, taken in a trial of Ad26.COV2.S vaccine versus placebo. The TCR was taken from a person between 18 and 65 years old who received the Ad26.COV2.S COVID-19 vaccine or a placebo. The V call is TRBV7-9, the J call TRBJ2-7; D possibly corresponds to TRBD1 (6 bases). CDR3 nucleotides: TGTGCCAGCAGCTTAAGGACAGACTACGAGCAGTACTTC. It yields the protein CASSLRTDYEQYF.